The 17 T cell receptor beta chains reported below all come from one sample, sequenced in a study of cytomegalovirus exposure and HLA in healthy donors. The PCR ran on 60 Vbeta and 13 Jbeta primers. Repertoires were generated with immunoSEQ multiplex PCR, while TCRdb's copy carries only in-frame clones and drops some. The sample gives roughly 190,000 clones, roughly 77% of which show up once; around 1.4% is in the top ten. Sequencing was carried out using PBMCs. The receptors were sampled from a woman aged 45-65 years in good health and CMV-seronegative.

The genes are TRBV7-2 and TRBJ1-2; TRBD1 might be the D (6 bases). This CDR3 spans 15 amino acids. V shed 8 bases and J shed 5 bases, with 21 bases lying between them. Germline-derived CDR1 and CDR2 are SGHTA and FQGNSA. The chain's CDR3 is CASSAGGGVGYGYTF. In DNA, the CDR3 is TGTGCCAGCTCCGCCGGGGGGGGCGTAGGGTATGGCTACACCTTC.

A few counts support this clone. The chain combines TRBV30 with TRBJ2-3; TRBD2 matches at 9 bases. V lost 0 bases and J lost 3; bases outside the gene matches: 10. CDR1 is GTSNPN, CDR2 SVGIG, per germline (reference sequence). CDR3 size: 17 residues. As DNA, the CDR3 is TGTGCCTGGAGTGTGGGTGTAGCGGGAGCCGGTACAGATACGCAGTATTTT. This translates into CAWSVGVAGAGTDTQYF.

The chain joins TRBV11-2 to TRBJ2-7; perhaps TRBD2 as D (7 bases). In germline, CDR1 is SGHAT, CDR2 FQNNGV. The CDR3 length is 14 residues. The V gene lost 5 bases and the J gene lost 6 bases, with 17 bases spanning the gap. The CDR3 spells CASSSLLGGAEQYF. DNA of the CDR3: TGTGCCAGCAGCAGTCTGTTGGGGGGGGCCGAGCAGTACTTC.

This clone was recorded a few times. The rearrangement links TRBV10-3 to TRBJ1-5; D is ambiguous. The CDR3 length is 13 residues. The ends were cut back, 8 bases at V and 7 bases at J, with 15 bases in the middle. The germline gives CDR1 ENHRY, CDR2 SYGVKD. The CDR3 DNA sequence: TGTGCCATCCTAGGCAGCCCCGGGCAGCCCCAGCATTTT. This sequence encodes CAILGSPGQPQHF.

The V and J genes are TRBV9 and TRBJ2-1, with TRBD2 matching 13 bases. This CDR3 region has 20 residues. The J segment lost 4 bases and the V segment lost 3 bases, leaving 16 bases of the junction unmatched. The V gene's germline CDR1 is SGDLS and CDR2 YYNGEE. The CDR3 nucleotides read TGTGCCAGCAGCGCATGGACTAGCGGGGGACCCTCAAGTGCTTACAATGAGCAGTTCTTC. Its protein product is CASSAWTSGGPSSAYNEQFF.

The chain couples TRBV11-2 to TRBJ2-3, with 12 bases identical to TRBD2. The length of the CDR3 is 18 residues. Trimming at V came to 6 bases and at J to 2 bases, leaving 12 bases not matched to a gene. Per the germline V gene, CDR1 is SGHAT and CDR2 is FQNNGV. CDR3 amino acids: CASSPRVTSGGFTDTQYF. The CDR3 bases are TGTGCCAGCAGTCCCCGGGTGACTAGCGGGGGCTTCACAGATACGCAGTATTTT. Full variable domain (remainder filled in from reference TRBV11-2 and TRBJ2-3): EAGVAQSPRYKIIEKRQSVAFWCNPISGHATLYWYQQILGQGPKLLIQFQNNGVVDDSQLPKDRFSAERLKGVDSTLKIQPAKLEDSAVYLCASSPRVTSGGFTDTQYFGPGTRLTVL.

The V call is TRBV9, the J call TRBJ2-7; 12 bases are a match to TRBD1. V was clipped by 4 bases and J by 3 bases; unmatched bases: 5. Germline V lookup: CDR1 SGDLS, CDR2 YYNGEE. This CDR3 region has 15 residues. The DNA of the CDR3 is TGTGCCAGCAGCCGGGGACAGGGGGCTTTCTACGAGCAGTACTTC. This gives the protein CASSRGQGAFYEQYF.

This sequence joins TRBV7-9 and TRBJ1-5; 10 positions match TRBD1. J was trimmed by 7 bases and V by 3 bases; bases with no gene match: 12. The CDR3 is 17 amino acids. Germline V gene data show CDR1 as SEHNR and CDR2 as FQNEAQ (reference sequence). In nucleotides, the CDR3 is TGTGCCAGCAGCTTCTCACCGGGACAGGGGTTTGAACAGCCCCAGCATTTT. Amino acid sequence: CASSFSPGQGFEQPQHF. Drawing the rest from reference TRBV7-9 and TRBJ1-5, the complete variable domain is DTGVSQNPRHKITKRGQNVTFRCDPISEHNRLYWYRQTLGQGPEFLTYFQNEAQLEKSRLLSDRFSAERPKGSFSTLEIQRTEQGDSAMYLCASSFSPGQGFEQPQHFGDGTRLSIL.

The chain carries TRBV19 and TRBJ1-1; tentatively, D is TRBD1 (6 bases). Germline lookup yields CDR1 LNHDA and CDR2 SQIVND (reference sequence). V lost 3 bases and J lost 7, with 15 bases in between. The CDR3 has 14 residues. The CDR3 DNA reads as TGTGCCAGTAGTATGGTACAGGGCCCTGGTGAAGCTTTCTTT. It translates to CASSMVQGPGEAFF.

The chain combines TRBV18 with TRBJ1-2, with D possibly matching TRBD1 (5 bases). The V end lost 6 bases, the J end lost 4 bases, and 15 bases lay between the germline ends. CDR1 is KGHSH and CDR2 is LQKENI in the germline V gene. This CDR3 spans 14 amino acids. Written as DNA, the CDR3 is TGTGCCAGCTCGCCGATGACAGATACCTATGGCTACACCTTC. Its protein product is CASSPMTDTYGYTF. The full variable domain, with the rest looked up from reference TRBV18 and TRBJ1-2, is NAGVMQNPRHLVRRRGQEARLRCSPMKGHSHVYWYRQLPEEGLKFMVYLQKENIIDESGMPKERFSAEFPKEGPSILRIQQVVRGDSAAYFCASSPMTDTYGYTFGSGTRLTVV.

The table lists this clone with a count of one. The chain links TRBV27 to TRBJ2-7; TRBD2 aligns across 12 bases. CDR1 and CDR2 (germline): MNHEY, SMNVEV (reference sequence). The CDR3 runs 15 residues. V lost 6 bases and J lost 2; bases outside the gene matches: 5. The CDR3 is CASSPTSGRTYEQYF. In DNA form, the CDR3 reads TGTGCCAGCAGCCCGACTAGCGGGAGAACCTACGAGCAGTACTTC.

The chain is built from TRBV28 and TRBJ2-3; 11 bases match TRBD2. With 8 bases clipped from V and 2 bases from J, the junction kept 6 bases outside the gene matches. The germline CDR1 and CDR2 sequences are MDHEN and SYDVKM. This CDR3 has 15 amino acids. CDR3 DNA sequence: TGTGCCAGCTCCCTGACTAGCGGGGACACAGATACGCAGTATTTT. Translation: CASSLTSGDTDTQYF.

The V and J genes are TRBV5-6 and TRBJ1-1; no firm D call. V was cut by 5 bases and J by 0 bases, with 8 bases left in between. The germline V gene encodes CDR1 SGHDT and CDR2 YYEEEE. This CDR3 is 13 amino acids long. CDR3 residues: CASRRGMNTEAFF. The CDR3 region has the DNA TGTGCCAGCAGGCGGGGTATGAACACTGAAGCTTTCTTT.

This chain uses TRBV2 with TRBJ1-2, with TRBD1 matching over 10 bases. J was trimmed by 1 base and V by 10 bases; bases with no gene match: 6. The CDR3 has 14 residues. Germline CDR1 SNHLY, CDR2 FYNNEI. The CDR3 region has the DNA TGTGCCACCTCGAGGGACAGGGGTAACTATGGCTACACCTTC. Its protein is CATSRDRGNYGYTF.

This clone was found once. The genes are TRBV29-1 and TRBJ2-2; TRBD1 matches at 8 bases. The V gene end was trimmed by 7 bases and the J gene end by 0 bases; junction bases not matched to a gene: 4. CDR1 and CDR2 (germline): SQVTM, ANQGSEA. This CDR3 comprises 14 residues. The CDR3 nucleotides read TGCAGCGCTGGACAGGGCTCGAACACCGGGGAGCTGTTTTTT. This encodes CSAGQGSNTGELFF.

The chain carries TRBV19 and TRBJ1-5; 7 bases map to TRBD1. V dropped 4 bases and J dropped 2; count of bases not matched to a gene: 2. This CDR3 has 14 amino acids. Germline V gives CDR1 LNHDA, CDR2 SQIVND (reference sequence). The CDR3 DNA is TGTGCCAGTAGTAGACAGGGAGGCAATCAGCCCCAGCATTTT. Amino acid sequence: CASSRQGGNQPQHF. Based on the CDR3 plus reference TRBV19 and TRBJ1-5, the full variable domain is DGGITQSPKYLFRKEGQNVTLSCEQNLNHDAMYWYRQDPGQGLRLIYYSQIVNDFQKGDIAEGYSVSREKKESFPLTVTSAQKNPTAFYLCASSRQGGNQPQHFGDGTRLSIL.

The chain uses TRBV11-3 and TRBJ2-1; 8 nucleotides match TRBD2. This CDR3 is built from 18 residues. Germline CDR1 SGHNT, CDR2 YENEEA. V gave up 4 bases and J gave up 6 bases; unmatched junction bases: 17. The CDR3, as DNA: TGTGCCAGCAGCTGGGGCGGCGGGCGGGAGGCAAGAATCAATGAGCAGTTCTTC. Translation gives CASSWGGGREARINEQFF.